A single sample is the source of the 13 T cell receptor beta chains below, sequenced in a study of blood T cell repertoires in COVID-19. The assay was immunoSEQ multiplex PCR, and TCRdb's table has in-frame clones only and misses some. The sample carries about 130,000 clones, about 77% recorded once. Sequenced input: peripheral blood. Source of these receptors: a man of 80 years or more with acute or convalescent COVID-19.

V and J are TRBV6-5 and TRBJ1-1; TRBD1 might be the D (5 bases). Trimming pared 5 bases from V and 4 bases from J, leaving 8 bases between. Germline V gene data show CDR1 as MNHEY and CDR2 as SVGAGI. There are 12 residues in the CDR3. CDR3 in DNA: TGTGCCAGCAGTCAGGGTTTCACTGAAGCTTTCTTT. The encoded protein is CASSQGFTEAFF.

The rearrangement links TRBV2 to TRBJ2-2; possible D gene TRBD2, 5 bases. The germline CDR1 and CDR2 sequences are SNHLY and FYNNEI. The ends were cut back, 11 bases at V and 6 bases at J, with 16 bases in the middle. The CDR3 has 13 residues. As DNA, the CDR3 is TGTGCCGGCCGAGGAGGAATCGCCGGGGAGCTGTTTTTT. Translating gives CAGRGGIAGELFF.

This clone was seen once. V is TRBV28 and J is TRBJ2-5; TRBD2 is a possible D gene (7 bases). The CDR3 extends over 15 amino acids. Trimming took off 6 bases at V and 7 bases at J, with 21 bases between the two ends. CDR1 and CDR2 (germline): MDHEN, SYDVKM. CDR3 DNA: TGTGCCAGCAGAGCCCCGGGGGGAGGCAGGGGGACCCAGTACTTC. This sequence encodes CASRAPGGGRGTQYF.

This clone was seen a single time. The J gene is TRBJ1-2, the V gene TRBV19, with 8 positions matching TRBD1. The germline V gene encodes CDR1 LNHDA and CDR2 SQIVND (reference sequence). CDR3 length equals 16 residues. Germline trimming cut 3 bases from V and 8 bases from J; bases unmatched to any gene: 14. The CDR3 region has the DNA TGTGCCAGTAGTATTTCCAGGGGGCGTATGTTCCGGGGCTACACCTTC. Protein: CASSISRGRMFRGYTF.

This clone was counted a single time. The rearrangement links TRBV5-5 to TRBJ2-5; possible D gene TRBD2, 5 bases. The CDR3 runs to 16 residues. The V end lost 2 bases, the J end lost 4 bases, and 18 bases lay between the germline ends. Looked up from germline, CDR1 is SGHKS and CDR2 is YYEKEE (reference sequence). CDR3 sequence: CASSFEGAQIPETQYF. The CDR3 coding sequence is TGTGCCAGCAGCTTTGAGGGCGCGCAGATCCCAGAGACCCAGTACTTC.

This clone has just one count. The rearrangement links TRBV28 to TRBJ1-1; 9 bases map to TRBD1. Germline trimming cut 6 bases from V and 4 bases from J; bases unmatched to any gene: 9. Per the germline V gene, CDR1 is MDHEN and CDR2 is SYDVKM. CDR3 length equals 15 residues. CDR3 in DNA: TGTGCCAGCAGCCCTGCGACAGGGGGTTTCACTGAAGCTTTCTTT. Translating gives CASSPATGGFTEAFF.

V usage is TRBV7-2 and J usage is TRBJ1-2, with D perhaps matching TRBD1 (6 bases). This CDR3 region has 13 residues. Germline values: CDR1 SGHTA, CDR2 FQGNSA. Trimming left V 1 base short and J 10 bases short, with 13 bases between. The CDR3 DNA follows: TGTGCCAGCAGCTTAGGGGGGCAGGTATTCTACACCTTC. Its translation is CASSLGGQVFYTF. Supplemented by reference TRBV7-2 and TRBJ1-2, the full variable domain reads GAGVSQSPSNKVTEKGKDVELRCDPISGHTALYWYRQSLGQGLEFLIYFQGNSAPDKSGLPSDRFSAERTGGSVSTLTIQRTQQEDSAVYLCASSLGGQVFYTFGSGTRLTVV.

CDR3 sequence reads: CASSLGGPRYNEQFF. The CDR3 region has the DNA TGTGCCAGCAGTTTAGGAGGACCCCGCTACAATGAGCAGTTCTTC. The chain has TRBV28 and TRBJ2-1; tentatively, D is TRBD2 (5 bases). Germline CDR1 and CDR2: MDHEN and SYDVKM. V shed 2 bases and J shed 3 bases, with 11 bases lying between them. CDR3 length: 15 residues.

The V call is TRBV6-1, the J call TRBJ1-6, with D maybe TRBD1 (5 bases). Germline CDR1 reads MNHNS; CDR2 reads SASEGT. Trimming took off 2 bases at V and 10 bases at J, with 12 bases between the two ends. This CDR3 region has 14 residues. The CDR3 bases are TGTGCCAGCAGTGAATGGCAGGGAAGGTCACCCCTCCACTTT. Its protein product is CASSEWQGRSPLHF.

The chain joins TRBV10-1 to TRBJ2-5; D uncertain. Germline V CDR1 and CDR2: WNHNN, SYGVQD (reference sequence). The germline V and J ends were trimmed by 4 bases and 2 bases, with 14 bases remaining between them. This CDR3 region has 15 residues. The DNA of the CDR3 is TGCGCCAGCAGTGTGATTATGAAACTTCAAGAGACCCAGTACTTC. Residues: CASSVIMKLQETQYF.

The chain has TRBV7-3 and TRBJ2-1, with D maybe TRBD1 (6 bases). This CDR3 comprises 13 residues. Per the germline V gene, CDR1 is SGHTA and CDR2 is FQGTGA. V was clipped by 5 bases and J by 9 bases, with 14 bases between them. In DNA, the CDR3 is TGTGCCAGCAGCAATTCACAGGGTAGTGAGCAGTTCTTC. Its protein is CASSNSQGSEQFF.

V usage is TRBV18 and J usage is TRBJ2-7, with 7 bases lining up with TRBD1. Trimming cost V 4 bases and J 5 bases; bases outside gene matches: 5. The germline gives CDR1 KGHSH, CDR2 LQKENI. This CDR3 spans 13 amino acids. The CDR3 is CASSRKDRDEQYF. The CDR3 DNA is TGTGCCAGCTCACGTAAAGACAGGGACGAGCAGTACTTC.

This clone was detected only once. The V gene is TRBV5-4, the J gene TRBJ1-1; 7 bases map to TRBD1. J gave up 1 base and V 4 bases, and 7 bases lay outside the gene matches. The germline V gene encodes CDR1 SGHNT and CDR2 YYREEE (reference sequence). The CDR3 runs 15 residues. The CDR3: CASSPNRGGNTEAFF. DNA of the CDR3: TGTGCCAGCAGCCCAAACAGGGGTGGGAACACTGAAGCTTTCTTT. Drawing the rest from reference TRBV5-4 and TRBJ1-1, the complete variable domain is ETGVTQSPTHLIKTRGQQVTLRCSSQSGHNTVSWYQQALGQGPQFIFQYYREEENGRGNFPPRFSGLQFPNYSSELNVNALELDDSALYLCASSPNRGGNTEAFFGQGTRLTVV.